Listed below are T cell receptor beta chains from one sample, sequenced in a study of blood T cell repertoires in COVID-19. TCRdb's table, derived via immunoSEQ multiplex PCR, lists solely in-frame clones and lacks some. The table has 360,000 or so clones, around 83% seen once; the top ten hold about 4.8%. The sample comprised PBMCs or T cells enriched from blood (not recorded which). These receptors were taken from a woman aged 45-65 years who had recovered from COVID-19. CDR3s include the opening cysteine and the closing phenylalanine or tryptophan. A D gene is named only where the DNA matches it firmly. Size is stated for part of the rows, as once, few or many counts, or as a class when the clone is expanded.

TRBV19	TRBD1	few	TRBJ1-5	TGTGCCAGTAGTACTCTGACAGGGATGAGCAATCAGCCCCAGCATTTT	CASSTLTGMSNQPQHF
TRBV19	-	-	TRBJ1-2	TGTGCCAGTAGTCCCCTTGGACAGCTAAACTATGGCTACACCTTC	CASSPLGQLNYGYTF
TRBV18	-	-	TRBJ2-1	TGTGCCAGCTCACCACCGATGCGTTTGCAAGAGCAGTTCTTC	CASSPPMRLQEQFF
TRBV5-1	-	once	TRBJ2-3	TGCGCCAGCAGAAGGGGCCAGGACACAGATACGCAGTATTTT	CASRRGQDTDTQYF
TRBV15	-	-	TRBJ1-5	TGTGCCACCAGCAGAGCGCGGAACCATCAGCCCCAGCATTTT	CATSRARNHQPQHF
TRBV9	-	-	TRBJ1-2	TGTGCCAGCAGCGTAGGGGGGGACTATGGCTACACCTTC	CASSVGGDYGYTF
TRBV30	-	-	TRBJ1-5	TGTGCCGGGGGAAGCAGGGTAGGGCAGCCCCAGCATTTT	CAGGSRVGQPQHF
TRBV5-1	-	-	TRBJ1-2	TGCGCCAGCAGCTTGGTGGACATCACCCAGGGCTACACCTTC	CASSLVDITQGYTF
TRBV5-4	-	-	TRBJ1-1	TGTGCCAGCAGCATTGTCGGGGGGCGCATGAGCACTGAAGCTTTCTTT	CASSIVGGRMSTEAFF
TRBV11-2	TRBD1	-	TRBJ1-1	TGTGCCAGCCGGCCCGGGACAGGGAGAAAGGTCGCTTTCTTT	CASRPGTGRKVAFF
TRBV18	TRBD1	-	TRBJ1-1	TGTGCCAGCTCACCAGGACAGGACACTGAAGCTTTCTTT	CASSPGQDTEAFF
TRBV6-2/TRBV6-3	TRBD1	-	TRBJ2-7	TGTGCCAGCAGTCGTGACAGGGTAGCCTACGAGCAGTACTTC	CASSRDRVAYEQYF
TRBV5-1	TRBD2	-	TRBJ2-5	TGCGCCAGCAGGACTAGCGGGGGGCCGCCTTCCCAAGAGACCCAGTACTTC	CASRTSGGPPSQETQYF
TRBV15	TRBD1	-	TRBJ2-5	TGTGCCACCAGCAGATCCGGACAGGGGGCATATGGAGAGACCCAGTACTTC	CATSRSGQGAYGETQYF
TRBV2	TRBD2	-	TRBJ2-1	TGTGCCAGCAGCGCATTCCCCCCAAGCGGGGGGGCCGCCAATGAGCAGTTCTTC	CASSAFPPSGGAANEQFF
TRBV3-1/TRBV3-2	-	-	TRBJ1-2	TGTGCCAGCAGCCATATCTTGGACAGAGTTTTCTTC	CASSHILDRVFF
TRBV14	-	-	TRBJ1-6	TGTGCCAGCAGCCAAGAGGGCACAGGGTATTCACCCCTCCACTTT	CASSQEGTGYSPLHF
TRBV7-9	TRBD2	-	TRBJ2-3	TGTGCCAGCAGCTCCCCTAGCGGGGGGTCAGATACGCAGTATTTT	CASSSPSGGSDTQYF
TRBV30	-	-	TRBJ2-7	TGTGCCTGGTCGGGGGTGAGCTCCTACGAGCAGTACTTC	CAWSGVSSYEQYF
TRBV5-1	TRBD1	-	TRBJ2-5	TGCGCCAGCAGCTTGTCGCTCGCAGGGGGCCAAGAGACCCAGTACTTC	CASSLSLAGGQETQYF
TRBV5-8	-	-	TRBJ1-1	TGTGCCAGCAGCTTTGCAGGTTTTACCGCTGAAGCTTTCTTT	CASSFAGFTAEAFF
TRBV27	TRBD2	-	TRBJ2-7	TGTGCCAGCACACTAATAGCGGGGCCGTCCGCCTACGAGCAGTACTTC	CASTLIAGPSAYEQYF
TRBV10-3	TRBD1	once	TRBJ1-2	TGTGCCATCAGTGGACAGGGTAATGGCTACACCTTC	CAISGQGNGYTF
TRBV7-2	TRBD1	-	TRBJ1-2	TGTGCCAGCAGCTTAGATTGGGCAAGTGGGACAGGGTCCTATGGCTACACCTTC	CASSLDWASGTGSYGYTF
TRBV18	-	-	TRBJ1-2	TGTGCCAGCTCACAACCCGACTATGGCTACACCTTC	CASSQPDYGYTF
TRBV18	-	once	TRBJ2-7	TGTGCCAGCTCACCAACAGCCGGACAGAGGGCCGAGCAGTACTTC	CASSPTAGQRAEQYF
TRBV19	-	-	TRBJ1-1	TGTGCCAGTAGTATCTCCGGGATAGGCCGAGCTTTCTTT	CASSISGIGRAFF
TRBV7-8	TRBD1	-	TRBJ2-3	TGTGCCAGCAGCTTAGTCAGGGGGAACACAGATACGCAGTATTTT	CASSLVRGNTDTQYF
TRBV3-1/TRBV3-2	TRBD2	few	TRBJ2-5	TGTGCCAGCAGTCCACCTATGACTAGCGGGAGGGAGACCCAGTACTTC	CASSPPMTSGRETQYF
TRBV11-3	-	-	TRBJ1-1	TGTGCCAGCAGCACCCGCAGAAAACACACTGAAGCTTTCTTT	CASSTRRKHTEAFF
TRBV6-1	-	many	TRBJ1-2	TGTGCCAGCAGTGAAGCTGCGGGACGGGATGGCTACACCTTC	CASSEAAGRDGYTF
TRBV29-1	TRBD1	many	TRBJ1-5	TGCAGCGTAGCTACAGGGGTAAATCAGCCCCAGCATTTT	CSVATGVNQPQHF
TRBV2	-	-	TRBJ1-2	TGTGCCAGCAGTTTTATGGGGCAGGGTAATCTCTACACCTTC	CASSFMGQGNLYTF
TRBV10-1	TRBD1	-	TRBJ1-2	TGCGCCAGCAGTGAGCCCCGACAGGGAAACTATGGCTACACCTTC	CASSEPRQGNYGYTF
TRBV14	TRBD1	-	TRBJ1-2	TGTGCCAGCAGCCAAGCGGGACAGGGGCTTTTCCTTAACTATGGCTACACCTTC	CASSQAGQGLFLNYGYTF
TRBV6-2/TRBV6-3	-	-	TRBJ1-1	TGTGCCAGCAGTTACGCGGGCATTCGGATTCCAATGAACACTGAAGCTTTCTTT	CASSYAGIRIPMNTEAFF
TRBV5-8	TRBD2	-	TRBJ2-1	TGTGCCAGCAGCACACACCCGGGACTAGCGGGAGGGCATGGGTACAATGAGCAGTTCTTC	CASSTHPGLAGGHGYNEQFF
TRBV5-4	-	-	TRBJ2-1	TGTGCCAGCAGACGCAGACAGGATCCCGGGAATGAGCAGTTCTTC	CASRRRQDPGNEQFF
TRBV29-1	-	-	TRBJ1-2	TGCAGCGTTGGTGACAGTCCCACCGGGCCTACCTTC	CSVGDSPTGPTF
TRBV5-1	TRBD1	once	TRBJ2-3	TGCGCCAGCAGCTCACAGGGGTTTCAAGATACGCAGTATTTT	CASSSQGFQDTQYF
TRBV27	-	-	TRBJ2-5	TGTGCCAGCAGTTTTGGGGCCTCAGGGACCCAGTACTTC	CASSFGASGTQYF
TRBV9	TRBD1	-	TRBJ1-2	TGTGCCAGCAGCGTCGCCCCTGGACAGGGGGCGCGCGACTATGGCTACACCTTC	CASSVAPGQGARDYGYTF